A single sample is the source of the 13 T cell receptor beta chains below, sequenced in a study of cytomegalovirus exposure and HLA in healthy donors. Profiling relied on immunoSEQ multiplex PCR, and the TCRdb table lists in-frame clones only, not all of them. The sample has 200,000 to 250,000 clones, around 80% seen once. Sequencing input: PBMCs. The receptors here all came from a woman under 40 in good health and CMV-seropositive.

The chain couples TRBV30 to TRBJ1-5; 10 bases map to TRBD1. The CDR3 sequence is 16 residues long. Germline loops: CDR1 GTSNPN, CDR2 SVGIG (reference sequence). The V segment lost 1 base and the J segment 0 bases; nucleotides outside the gene matches: 3. The CDR3 region has the DNA TGTGCCTGGAGTGGGGACAGGGGCGCTAGCAATCAGCCCCAGCATTTT. It yields the protein CAWSGDRGASNQPQHF.

This clone was counted between two and nine times. The chain couples TRBV2 to TRBJ1-2, with D hard to call. The CDR3 consists of 14 residues. Germline CDR1 reads SNHLY; CDR2 reads FYNNEI. Trimming pared 7 bases from V and 3 bases from J, leaving 15 bases between. The CDR3 loop reads CASTKGRTDYGYTF. DNA for the CDR3: TGTGCCAGCACCAAAGGGAGGACGGACTATGGCTACACCTTC.

The chain combines TRBV2 with TRBJ1-1; maybe TRBD1 (6 bases). CDR3 size: 14 residues. Germline CDR1 and CDR2: SNHLY and FYNNEI. The ends were cut back, 6 bases at V and 0 bases at J, with 11 bases in the middle. CDR3 bases: TGTGCCAGCAGAGCCGACAGGATGAACACTGAAGCTTTCTTT. It is translated as CASRADRMNTEAFF.

This chain connects TRBV6-5 to TRBJ1-1; D is unclear. V lost 6 bases and J 7 bases, leaving 15 bases between the germline ends. This CDR3 has 13 residues. CDR1 MNHEY and CDR2 SVGAGI come from the germline V gene. CDR3 residues: CASRALNNVEAFF. The CDR3 DNA reads as TGTGCCAGCAGGGCTCTAAACAACGTTGAAGCTTTCTTT.

This clone is a singleton in its sample. The J gene is TRBJ2-1, the V gene TRBV5-1; possible D gene TRBD1, 5 bases. Germline CDR1 reads SGHRS; CDR2 reads YFSETQ. The CDR3 has 13 amino acids. V shed 3 bases and J shed 6 bases, with 10 bases lying between them. CDR3 protein: CASSSRVVNEQFF. The CDR3 bases are TGCGCCAGCAGCTCCAGGGTCGTCAATGAGCAGTTCTTC.

The V gene is TRBV9, the J gene TRBJ2-7; 11 positions agree with TRBD2. The CDR3 contains 15 residues. The germline V gene has CDR1 SGDLS and CDR2 YYNGEE. J was trimmed by 2 bases and V by 2 bases; bases with no gene match: 3. CDR3 DNA: TGTGCCAGCAGCGTGACTAGCGGGGCAACCTACGAGCAGTACTTC. This translates into CASSVTSGATYEQYF.

The V call is TRBV19, the J call TRBJ2-1, with no clear D. V was clipped by 5 bases and J by 11 bases, with 13 bases between them. Germline V CDR1 and CDR2: LNHDA, SQIVND (reference sequence). The CDR3 is made up of 12 amino acids. CDR3 DNA sequence: TGTGCCAGTAGTCTTGATGATTTCAAGCAGTTCTTC. Translating gives CASSLDDFKQFF.

V is TRBV5-4 and J is TRBJ2-2; D gene ambiguous. Germline V lookup: CDR1 SGHNT, CDR2 YYREEE (reference sequence). The V and J ends lost 4 bases and 4 bases respectively, with 8 bases between them. This CDR3 is built from 13 residues. The CDR3 coding sequence is TGTGCCAGCAGCGGGATGTCCACCGGGGAGCTGTTTTTT. This translates into CASSGMSTGELFF.

This clone was observed a few times. The sample has other DNA sequences that encode this CDR3 too. The chain couples TRBV5-1 to TRBJ1-1; D gene unclear. The CDR3 is made up of 13 amino acids. The germline V gene encodes CDR1 SGHRS and CDR2 YFSETQ. The ends were cut back, 1 base at V and 1 base at J, with 5 bases in the middle. CDR3 nucleotide sequence: TGCGCCAGCAGCTTGAAGGGGAACACTGAAGCTTTCTTT. As protein: CASSLKGNTEAFF.

V gene TRBV10-2 combines with J gene TRBJ2-2, with 7 bases identical to TRBD2. J lost 3 bases, V lost 7 bases, and 5 bases had no gene match. The CDR3 spans 14 residues. Per the germline V gene, CDR1 is WSHSY and CDR2 is SAAADI. This chain's CDR3 is CASNKGGDTGELFF. DNA for the CDR3: TGCGCCAGCAACAAGGGAGGGGACACCGGGGAGCTGTTTTTT.

With respect to this clone: Distinct nucleotide sequences in the sample also encode this CDR3. The chain couples TRBV9 to TRBJ1-2; D uncertain. Trimming stripped 0 bases from V and 0 bases from J, with 9 bases between. This CDR3 has 15 residues. CDR1 SGDLS and CDR2 YYNGEE come from the germline V gene. The DNA of the CDR3 is TGTGCCAGCAGCGTAGTGGAGGGAGCTAACTATGGCTACACCTTC. Residues: CASSVVEGANYGYTF.

J is TRBJ2-7 and V is TRBV30; 10 bases line up with TRBD1. V was pared by 6 bases and J by 0 bases, with 5 bases of the junction left unmatched. The CDR3 extends over 14 amino acids. The germline V gene has CDR1 GTSNPN and CDR2 SVGIG (reference sequence). This chain's CDR3 is CACKTGGISYEQYF. In DNA form, the CDR3 reads TGTGCCTGCAAGACAGGGGGCATCTCCTACGAGCAGTACTTC.

V gene TRBV5-1 combines with J gene TRBJ2-7; D remains ambiguous. V was pared by 2 bases and J by 4 bases, with 16 bases between. CDR1 is SGHRS and CDR2 is YFSETQ in the germline V gene. The CDR3 runs to 15 residues. The DNA of the CDR3 is TGCGCCAGCAGCTTTTACAACTCGAACGAGTACGAGCAGTACTTC. The encoded protein is CASSFYNSNEYEQYF.